The 9 T cell receptor beta chains below come from one sample, sequenced in a study of shared clonotypes between healthy human individuals. The method was immunoSEQ multiplex PCR; TCRdb's version includes in-frame clones alone and lacks a portion of them. Among approximately 460,000 clones, 75% to 80% were seen once, and the ten largest hold approximately 12%. The sample was PBMCs. These receptors were collected from a woman aged 40 to 50 in good health. Some clones in this sample may be carry-over from other donors' samples.

Comments on this clone: A much larger clone differs from this one at a single base, so this may be a read error. This chain uses TRBV2 with TRBJ1-5, with D uncertain. In germline, CDR1 is SNHLY, CDR2 FYNNEI. Trimming removed 6 bases from V and 7 bases from J, with 10 bases in between. This CDR3 is 12 amino acids long. The CDR3 region is CASSPGWQPQHF. CDR3 coding DNA: TGTGCCAGCAGCCCTGGTTGGCAGCCCCAGCATTTT.

This clone was found once. J is TRBJ1-1 and V is TRBV4-2, with D tentatively TRBD1 (5 bases). Germline CDR1 and CDR2: LGHNA and YNFKEQ. Trimming removed 3 bases from V and 2 bases from J, with 13 bases in between. The CDR3 totals 15 residues. The CDR3 sequence is CASSQGGTENTEAFF. In DNA form, the CDR3 reads TGTGCCAGCAGCCAGGGCGGGACTGAAAACACTGAAGCTTTCTTT.

V and J are TRBV28 and TRBJ2-7; D may be TRBD1 (6 bases). The length of the CDR3 is 16 residues. Deletions cut 3 bases from V and 4 bases from J, with 19 bases between. Looked up from germline, CDR1 is MDHEN and CDR2 is SYDVKM. The CDR3 region has the DNA TGTGCCAGCAGTTTTTTGTACAGGGCAATAAAATACGAGCAGTACTTC. It is translated as CASSFLYRAIKYEQYF. Drawing the rest from reference TRBV28 and TRBJ2-7, the complete variable domain is DVKVTQSSRYLVKRTGEKVFLECVQDMDHENMFWYRQDPGLGLRLIYFSYDVKMKEKGDIPEGYSVSREKKERFSLILESASTNQTSMYLCASSFLYRAIKYEQYFGPGTRLTVT.

The V gene is TRBV6-5, the J gene TRBJ2-7, with TRBD1 identical over 11 bases. The CDR3 is 14 amino acids. In germline, CDR1 is MNHEY, CDR2 SVGAGI. Trimming removed 6 bases from V and 6 bases from J; junction bases left unmatched: 7. The CDR3 protein is CASRRGQGVGEQYF. In nucleotides, the CDR3 is TGTGCCAGCAGGCGGGGACAGGGGGTTGGCGAGCAGTACTTC.

A note on this clone: This likely stems from a read error, as it lies one base from a far larger clone. The chain joins TRBV30 to TRBJ2-3, with 9 bases fitting TRBD1. This CDR3 spans 14 amino acids. Germline trimming cut 0 bases from V and 5 bases from J; bases unmatched to any gene: 3. Per the germline V gene, CDR1 is GTSNPN and CDR2 is SVGIG (reference sequence). CDR3 sequence (DNA): TGTGCCTGGAGTGTTACAGGGGGCCTAGATACGCAGTATTTT. It yields the protein CAWSVTGGLDTQYF.

The CDR3 DNA follows: TGTGCCAGCTCCCCAGAGGCGGACACCTACGAGCAGTACTTC. It encodes CASSPEADTYEQYF. The chain links TRBV18 to TRBJ2-7; maybe TRBD1 (5 bases). This CDR3 contains 14 residues. Trimming took 6 bases from V and 2 from J, leaving 14 bases between them. The V gene's germline CDR1 is KGHSH and CDR2 LQKENI.

This clone appeared a single time. The rearrangement uses TRBV7-3 and TRBJ2-2, with 8 nucleotides matching TRBD2. V trimming: 4 bases; J trimming: 1 base; junction bases outside the gene matches: 5. The CDR3 totals 16 residues. The V gene's germline CDR1 is SGHTA and CDR2 FQGTGA. CDR3: CASSSSTSVNTGELFF. CDR3 in DNA: TGTGCCAGCAGCTCGTCGACTAGCGTGAACACCGGGGAGCTGTTTTTT.

A remark on this clone: A far larger clone is only one base removed, so a read error is likely. The chain links TRBV6-5 to TRBJ1-1, with a possible D match to TRBD1 (5 bases). Deletions cut 1 base from V and 1 base from J, with 10 bases between. CDR1 is MNHEY, CDR2 SVGAGI, per germline. CDR3 size: 15 residues. CDR3 bases: TGTGCCAGCAGTTACTGGGGCACAGCGAACACTGAAGCTTTCTTT. Protein sequence: CASSYWGTANTEAFF.

This clone has just a few counts. The chain couples TRBV9 to TRBJ1-3, with D unclear. Trimming stripped 0 bases from V and 0 bases from J, with 4 bases between. Germline lookup yields CDR1 SGDLS and CDR2 YYNGEE. This CDR3 is 14 amino acids long. This CDR3 is CASSVDSSGNTIYF. CDR3 DNA sequence: TGTGCCAGCAGCGTAGATAGCTCTGGAAACACCATATATTTT.